The 14 T cell receptor beta chains listed next were all sequenced from one sample in a study of PD-L1 blockade in urothelial cancer. The data were produced by immunoSEQ multiplex PCR, yet TCRdb's version contains in-frame clones alone and is incomplete. The data show roughly 60,000 clones, about four fifths seen once. Sequencing used PBMCs, obtained around atezolizumab (anti-PD-L1) treatment. All receptors come from a man between 65 and 80 years old with urothelial cancer.

This chain uses TRBV29-1 with TRBJ2-2, with a possible D match to TRBD1 (6 bases). Germline CDR1 is SQVTM and CDR2 is ANQGSEA. The germline V and J ends were trimmed by 6 bases and 6 bases, with 17 bases remaining between them. CDR3 size: 14 residues. In DNA, the CDR3 is TGCAGCGTCCAACGGACAGTCGAACCCGGGGAGCTGTTTTTT. This sequence encodes CSVQRTVEPGELFF.

V is TRBV10-3 and J is TRBJ2-7, with D maybe TRBD1 (6 bases). The CDR3 sequence is 14 residues long. The ends were cut back, 6 bases at V and 2 bases at J, with 14 bases in the middle. The germline gives CDR1 ENHRY, CDR2 SYGVKD. In nucleotides, the CDR3 is TGTGCCATCAGATTGTCCCGGGACACCTACGAGCAGTACTTC. This sequence encodes CAIRLSRDTYEQYF.

The chain uses TRBV5-4 and TRBJ2-1, with 10 bases fitting TRBD2. Trimming removed 4 bases from V and 3 bases from J; junction bases left unmatched: 4. Per the germline V gene, CDR1 is SGHNT and CDR2 is YYREEE (reference sequence). The CDR3 is made up of 15 amino acids. CDR3 protein: CASSPTSGNYNEQFF. The CDR3 DNA sequence: TGTGCCAGCAGCCCAACTAGCGGGAACTACAATGAGCAGTTCTTC.

V gene TRBV5-1 combines with J gene TRBJ1-5; D is undetermined. The CDR3 totals 13 residues. The V end was cut by 0 bases, the J end by 1 base, with 2 bases between. Germline V gene sequence: CDR1 SGHRS, CDR2 YFSETQ. The DNA for the CDR3 is TGCGCCAGCAGCTTGGCGAGCAATCAGCCCCAGCATTTT. It translates to CASSLASNQPQHF.

The chain uses TRBV6-6 and TRBJ1-2, with TRBD1 matching over 9 bases. The germline gives CDR1 MNHNY, CDR2 SVGAGI (reference sequence). The CDR3 length is 14 residues. V dropped 5 bases and J dropped 4; count of bases not matched to a gene: 5. This chain's CDR3 is CASSRGQGGYGYTF. The CDR3 region has the DNA TGTGCCAGCAGTAGGGGACAGGGCGGCTATGGCTACACCTTC.

This chain joins TRBV2 and TRBJ1-4, with D possibly matching TRBD1 (5 bases). Germline V gives CDR1 SNHLY, CDR2 FYNNEI. Trimming pared 2 bases from V and 8 bases from J, leaving 15 bases between. The CDR3 totals 15 residues. DNA for the CDR3: TGTGCCAGCAGTGAACGAGGCGGGAGGGACGAAAAACTGTTTTTT. Translating it yields CASSERGGRDEKLFF.

The V call is TRBV27, the J call TRBJ1-1; maybe TRBD1 (6 bases). This CDR3 contains 14 residues. Germline V lookup: CDR1 MNHEY, CDR2 SMNVEV (reference sequence). The germline V and J ends were trimmed by 8 bases and 0 bases, with 13 bases remaining between them. The CDR3 nucleotides read TGTGCCAGCCAACGACGGGACATGAACACTGAAGCTTTCTTT. This codes for CASQRRDMNTEAFF.

There are a few counts of this clone. The rearrangement joins TRBV30 to TRBJ2-7; D possibly corresponds to TRBD2 (6 bases). This CDR3 spans 13 amino acids. Looked up from germline, CDR1 is GTSNPN and CDR2 is SVGIG (reference sequence). V lost 1 base to trimming and J lost 0 bases, with 7 bases between them. CDR3 protein: CAWSAGLSYEQYF. Here the CDR3 DNA reads TGTGCCTGGAGTGCGGGACTCTCCTACGAGCAGTACTTC.

The chain is built from TRBV6-4 and TRBJ2-5; 10 bases are shared with TRBD1. The CDR3 is 13 residues long. Germline loops: CDR1 MRHNA, CDR2 SNTAGT. Trimming removed 4 bases from V and 5 bases from J; junction bases left unmatched: 1. The CDR3 loop reads CASSGDRGETQYF. CDR3 DNA sequence: TGTGCCAGCAGTGGGGACAGGGGTGAGACCCAGTACTTC.

This clone was seen a few times. Other DNA sequences in the same sample also yield this CDR3. The gene calls are TRBV29-1 and TRBJ2-5; D gene uncertain. V lost 3 bases to trimming and J lost 2 bases, with 4 bases between them. This CDR3 has 11 residues. Germline V gives CDR1 SQVTM, CDR2 ANQGSEA. CDR3 protein: CSVERQETQYF. The CDR3 DNA follows: TGCAGCGTTGAGAGGCAAGAGACCCAGTACTTC.

Only a few counts were recorded for this clone. The V gene is TRBV6-1, the J gene TRBJ1-5; D is ambiguous. CDR1 and CDR2 from the germline V gene are MNHNS and SASEGT. Trimming removed 7 bases at V and 4 bases at J, with 11 bases between. This CDR3 has 13 amino acids. CDR3 sequence: CASMGGENQPQHF. For the CDR3, the DNA is TGTGCCAGCATGGGTGGAGAGAATCAGCCCCAGCATTTT.

This clone came up once. The chain uses TRBV7-9 and TRBJ1-5; tentatively, D is TRBD1 (6 bases). V gave up 5 bases and J gave up 6 bases, with 8 bases separating them. The CDR3 length is 12 residues. Germline V gives CDR1 SEHNR, CDR2 FQNEAQ (reference sequence). The CDR3 nucleotides read TGTGCCAGCAGCCGGGGGGCTCAGCCCCAGCATTTT. It translates to CASSRGAQPQHF.

V usage is TRBV28 and J usage is TRBJ1-1; the D is unclear. The CDR3 sequence is 15 residues long. V was clipped by 4 bases and J by 1 base, with 13 bases between them. Germline V gene data show CDR1 as MDHEN and CDR2 as SYDVKM. In nucleotides, the CDR3 is TGTGCCAGCAGTTACGTCCGGGGTGGGAACACTGAAGCTTTCTTT. This sequence encodes CASSYVRGGNTEAFF.

The chain combines TRBV21-1 with TRBJ2-1; TRBD2 reflects the table's D call only, with no check against the DNA. TRBV21-1 is annotated as a pseudogene. The CDR3 is 14 amino acids. Here the CDR3 DNA reads TGTGCCAGCAGCAAGAGATTTTTGATCAATGAGCAGTTCTTC. Translated, it gives CASSKRFLINEQFF.